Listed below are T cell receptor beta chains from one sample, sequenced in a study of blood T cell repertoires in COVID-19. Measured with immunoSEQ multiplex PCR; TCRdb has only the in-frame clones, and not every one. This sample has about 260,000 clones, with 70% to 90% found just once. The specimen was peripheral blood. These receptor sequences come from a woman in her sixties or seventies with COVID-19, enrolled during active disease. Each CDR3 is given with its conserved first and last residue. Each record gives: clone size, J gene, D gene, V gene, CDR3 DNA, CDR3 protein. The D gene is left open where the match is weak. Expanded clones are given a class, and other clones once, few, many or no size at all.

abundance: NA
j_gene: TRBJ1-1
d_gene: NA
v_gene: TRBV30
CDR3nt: TGTGCCTGGATGGGGGGGGAGAACACTGAAGCTTTCTTT
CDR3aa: CAWMGGENTEAFF

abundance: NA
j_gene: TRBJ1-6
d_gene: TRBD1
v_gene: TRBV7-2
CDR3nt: TGTGCCAGCAGCCCGAGGACAGGGAATAATTCACCCCTCCACTTT
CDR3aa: CASSPRTGNNSPLHF

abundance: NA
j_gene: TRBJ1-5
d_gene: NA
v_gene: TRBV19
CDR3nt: TGTGCCAGTAGTACCACAAGGGGCGAACAGCCCCAGCATTTT
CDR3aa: CASSTTRGEQPQHF

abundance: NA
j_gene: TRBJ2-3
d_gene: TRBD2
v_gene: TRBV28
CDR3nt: TGTGCCAGCCGCGTTATAGCGGGGCGTAGCACAGATACGCAGTATTTT
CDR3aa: CASRVIAGRSTDTQYF

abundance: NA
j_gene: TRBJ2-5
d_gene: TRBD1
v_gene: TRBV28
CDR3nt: TGTGCCAGCAGTTTCGACAGGGGTTCGGAGACCCAGTACTTC
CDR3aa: CASSFDRGSETQYF

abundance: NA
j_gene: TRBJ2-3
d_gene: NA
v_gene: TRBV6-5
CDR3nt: TGTGCCAGCAGTTACCCGAGTAGAACAGATACGCAGTATTTT
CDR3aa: CASSYPSRTDTQYF

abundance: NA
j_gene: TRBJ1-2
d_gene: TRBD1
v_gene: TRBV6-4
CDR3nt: TGTGCCAGCAGTGACTCGGCAGGGGGCTACTATGGCTACACCTTC
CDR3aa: CASSDSAGGYYGYTF

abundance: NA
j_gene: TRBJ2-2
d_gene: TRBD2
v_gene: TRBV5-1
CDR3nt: TGCGCCAGCAGCTTGACAGGGGATTTTGGACTAGCGTCGAACACCGGGGAGCTGTTTTTT
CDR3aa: CASSLTGDFGLASNTGELFF

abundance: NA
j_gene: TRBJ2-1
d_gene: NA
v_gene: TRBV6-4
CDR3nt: TGTGCCAGCAGCCTGGACAGAGGGTTGGATGAGCAGTTCTTC
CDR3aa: CASSLDRGLDEQFF

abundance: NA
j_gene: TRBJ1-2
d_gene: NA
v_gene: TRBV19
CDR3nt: TGTGCCAGTACCTCAGTTGGGGCAGGGGAGTCCTATGGCTACACCTTC
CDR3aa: CASTSVGAGESYGYTF

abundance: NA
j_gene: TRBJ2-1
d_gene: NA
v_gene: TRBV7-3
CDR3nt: TGTGCCAGCAGCCTAGAGGGACAATACAATGAGCAGTTCTTC
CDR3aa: CASSLEGQYNEQFF

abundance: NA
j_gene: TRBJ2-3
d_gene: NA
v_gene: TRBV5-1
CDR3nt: TGCGCCAGCAGCCCCGTGCGGGGCACAGATACGCAGTATTTT
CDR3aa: CASSPVRGTDTQYF

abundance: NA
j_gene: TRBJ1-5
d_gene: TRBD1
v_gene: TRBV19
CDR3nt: TGTGCCAGTAGTATGGTAGGACAGGGTGGACAGCCCCAGCATTTT
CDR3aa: CASSMVGQGGQPQHF

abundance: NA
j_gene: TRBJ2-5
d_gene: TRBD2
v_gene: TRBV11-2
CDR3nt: TGTGCCAGCAGCTTAAGACTAGCGGGTGCTATTCAGACCCAGTACTTC
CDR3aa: CASSLRLAGAIQTQYF

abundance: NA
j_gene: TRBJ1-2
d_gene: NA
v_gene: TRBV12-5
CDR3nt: TGTGCTAGTGGTTTGTCCGGGTCCTATGGCTACACCTTC
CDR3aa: CASGLSGSYGYTF

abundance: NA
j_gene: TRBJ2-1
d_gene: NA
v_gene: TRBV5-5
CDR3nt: TGTGCCAGCAGCTTGGCGCAGGGGAACTACAATGAGCAGTTCTTC
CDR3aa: CASSLAQGNYNEQFF

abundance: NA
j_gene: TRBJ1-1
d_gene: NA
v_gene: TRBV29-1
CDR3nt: TGCAGCGTCGGACATCAAGCGGGTGAAGCTTTCTTT
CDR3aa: CSVGHQAGEAFF

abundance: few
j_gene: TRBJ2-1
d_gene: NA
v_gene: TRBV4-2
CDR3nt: TGTGCCAGCAGCCAAGATCGAGGTGGTCCGAAGGTCTTC
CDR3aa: CASSQDRGGPKVF

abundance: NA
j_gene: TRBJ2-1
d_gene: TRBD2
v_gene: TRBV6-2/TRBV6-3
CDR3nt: TGTGCCAGCAGTCGGACTAGCGGGAGGGCCGGTTTCAATGAGCAGTTCTTC
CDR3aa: CASSRTSGRAGFNEQFF

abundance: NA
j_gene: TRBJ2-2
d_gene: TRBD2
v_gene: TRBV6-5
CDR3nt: TGTGCCAGCAGGGTTAGCGGGAGTAACACCGGGGAGCTGTTTTTT
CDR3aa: CASRVSGSNTGELFF

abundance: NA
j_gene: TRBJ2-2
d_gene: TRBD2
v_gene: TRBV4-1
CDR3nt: TGCGCCAGCAGCCACGTCGGGTCGGGAGGGATAAACACCGGGGAGCTGTTTTTT
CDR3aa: CASSHVGSGGINTGELFF

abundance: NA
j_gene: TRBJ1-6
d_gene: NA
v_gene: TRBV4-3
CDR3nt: TGCGCCAGCAGCCAAGATGACGGGTATAATTCACCCCTCCACTTT
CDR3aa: CASSQDDGYNSPLHF

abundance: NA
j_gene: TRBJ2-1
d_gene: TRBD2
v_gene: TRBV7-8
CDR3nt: TGTGCCAGCAGCTCGGGACTAGCGGGAGGAGGGGAGCAGTTCTTC
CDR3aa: CASSSGLAGGGEQFF

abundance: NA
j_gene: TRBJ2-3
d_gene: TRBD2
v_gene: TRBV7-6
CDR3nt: TGTGCCAGCAGCTCCCTACTAGCGGGAGATGCAGATACGCAGTATTTT
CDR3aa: CASSSLLAGDADTQYF

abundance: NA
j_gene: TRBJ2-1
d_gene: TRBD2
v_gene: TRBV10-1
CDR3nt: TGCGCCAGCAGTGTGGCGGGAGGGTCCTACAATGAGCAGTTCTTC
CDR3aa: CASSVAGGSYNEQFF

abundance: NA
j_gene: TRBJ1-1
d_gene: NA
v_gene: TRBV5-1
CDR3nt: TGCGCCAGCAGCTTGGTCGCGGGTGGGACTGAAGCTTTCTTT
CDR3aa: CASSLVAGGTEAFF